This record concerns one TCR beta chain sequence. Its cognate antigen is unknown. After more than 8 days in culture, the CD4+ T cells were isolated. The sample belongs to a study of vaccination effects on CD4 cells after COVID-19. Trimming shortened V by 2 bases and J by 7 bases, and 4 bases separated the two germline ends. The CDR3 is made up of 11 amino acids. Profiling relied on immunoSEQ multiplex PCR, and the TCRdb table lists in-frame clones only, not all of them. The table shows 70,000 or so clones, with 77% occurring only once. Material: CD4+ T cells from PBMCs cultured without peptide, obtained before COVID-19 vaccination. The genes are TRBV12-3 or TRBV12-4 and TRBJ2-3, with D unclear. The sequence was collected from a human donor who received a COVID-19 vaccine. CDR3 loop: CASSLKNTQYF. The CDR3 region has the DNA TGTGCCAGCAGTTTAAAAAATACGCAGTATTTT.